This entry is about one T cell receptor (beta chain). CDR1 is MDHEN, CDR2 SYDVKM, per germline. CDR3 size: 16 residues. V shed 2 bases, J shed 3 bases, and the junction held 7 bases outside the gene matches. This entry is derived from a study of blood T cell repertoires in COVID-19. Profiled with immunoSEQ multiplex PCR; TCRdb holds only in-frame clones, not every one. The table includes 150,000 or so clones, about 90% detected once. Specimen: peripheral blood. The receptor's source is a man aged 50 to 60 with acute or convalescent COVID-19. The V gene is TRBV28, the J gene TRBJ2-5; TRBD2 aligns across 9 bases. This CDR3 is CASSLAVAGAEETQYF. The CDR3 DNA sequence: TGTGCCAGCAGTTTAGCAGTAGCGGGAGCTGAAGAGACCCAGTACTTC.